The sequence of this TCR beta chain was determined in a study of T cells expressing NK-cell markers. Across the whole study: HCMV serostatus: seven of eight sequenced donors positive, one negative. Broader study findings: Unclear, still, was the HCMV specificity of the expanded NKG2C+ T cell clones. The leading position in the CD3+CD56-NKG2C+ fraction of a handful of donors also went to these clonotypes.

Note on this clonotype: Its antigen is unidentified.

Germline V gene data show CDR1 as DFQATT and CDR2 as SNEGSKA (reference sequence). The CDR3 has 14 residues. 5'RACE template switching with UMIs produced the TCR beta cDNA. TCRdb reworked the 5' RACE reads into one entry per CDR3 protein, no DNA. This table holds 550,000 or so distinct CDR3 sequences. What was sequenced was blood T cells: a sorted CD56 or NKG2C T cell subset, CD4+ or CD8+ T cells, or bulk PBMC T cells (not recorded which). The TCR comes from a man younger than 35 in good health. V usage is TRBV20-1 and J usage is TRBJ2-2; TCRdb returns TRBD1, unconfirmable since there is no DNA. The CDR3 reads CSAAPQGGTGELFF.